What follows is one T cell receptor beta chain and its context. The protocol was immunoSEQ multiplex PCR, while the TCRdb copy is restricted to in-frame clones and leaves out a portion. The sample includes fewer than 120,000 clones, 65% to 85% of them seen just once. This entry is derived from a study of T cell responses to AZD1222 COVID-19 vaccine. The source material was peripheral blood, sampled on day 0 of AZD1222 vaccination. The sequence derives from an adult in good health.

In nucleotides, the CDR3 is TGCGCCAGCAGCCACTCGGGACAGGGGCATTCACCCCTCCACTTT. This sequence encodes CASSHSGQGHSPLHF. This sequence joins TRBV5-1 and TRBJ1-6, with 10 positions matching TRBD1. CDR3 length: 15 amino acids. Germline CDR1 reads SGHRS; CDR2 reads YFSETQ. Trimming removed 4 bases from V and 8 bases from J; junction bases left unmatched: 6. Together with reference TRBV5-1 and TRBJ1-6, the CDR3 gives the full variable domain: KAGVTQTPRYLIKTRGQQVTLSCSPISGHRSVSWYQQTPGQGLQFLFEYFSETQRNKGNFPGRFSGRQFSNSRSEMNVSTLELGDSALYLCASSHSGQGHSPLHFGNGTRLTVT.